These T cell receptor beta chains were read from a single sample in a study of shared clonotypes between healthy human individuals. Here immunoSEQ multiplex PCR was the method, and the copy in TCRdb shows in-frame clones only, minus some. The repertoire holds about 2,500,000 clones, with approximately 94% as singletons. Material for sequencing was naive CD4+ T cells sorted from blood. These TCRs come from a man in his late teens or twenties in good health. CDR3s include the opening cysteine and the closing phenylalanine or tryptophan. Each record gives: CDR3 protein, CDR3 DNA, J gene, D gene, clone size, V gene. D genes are given only for firm matches. Size is stated for part of the rows, as once, few or many counts, or as a class when the clone is expanded.

CDR3 protein: CASSGGASGRGETQYF; CDR3 DNA: TGTGCCAGCAGCGGAGGGGCTAGCGGGAGGGGCGAGACCCAGTACTTC; J gene: TRBJ2-5; D gene: TRBD2; clone size: -; V gene: TRBV9
CDR3 protein: CASSLGTGSRTDTQYF; CDR3 DNA: TGTGCCAGCAGCCTCGGGACAGGGTCCCGCACAGATACGCAGTATTTT; J gene: TRBJ2-3; D gene: TRBD1; clone size: -; V gene: TRBV7-3
CDR3 protein: CASSEIGAGGYEQYF; CDR3 DNA: TGTGCCAGCAGTGAAATCGGAGCGGGAGGGTACGAGCAGTACTTC; J gene: TRBJ2-7; D gene: TRBD2; clone size: -; V gene: TRBV6-1
CDR3 protein: CASSSLIREQFF; CDR3 DNA: TGTGCCAGCAGTTCCCTAATCCGTGAGCAGTTCTTC; J gene: TRBJ2-1; D gene: -; clone size: once; V gene: TRBV6-6
CDR3 protein: CASSQDEGTQYF; CDR3 DNA: TGTGCCAGCAGCCAAGATGAGGGGACCCAGTACTTC; J gene: TRBJ2-5; D gene: -; clone size: -; V gene: TRBV4-2
CDR3 protein: CASSRTGTTTYEQYF; CDR3 DNA: TGCGCCAGCAGCCGAACCGGGACCACCACATACGAGCAGTACTTC; J gene: TRBJ2-7; D gene: -; clone size: -; V gene: TRBV4-1
CDR3 protein: CASEQGNTGELFF; CDR3 DNA: TGCGCCAGCGAGCAGGGAAACACCGGGGAGCTGTTTTTT; J gene: TRBJ2-2; D gene: -; clone size: -; V gene: TRBV5-1
CDR3 protein: CASSLPRGATHLDTQYF; CDR3 DNA: TGCGCCAGCAGCCTTCCGAGGGGGGCCACACACTTGGATACGCAGTATTTT; J gene: TRBJ2-3; D gene: -; clone size: -; V gene: TRBV4-1
CDR3 protein: CASSLTSGYTDTQYF; CDR3 DNA: TGCGCCAGCAGCTTGACTAGCGGGTACACAGATACGCAGTATTTT; J gene: TRBJ2-3; D gene: TRBD2; clone size: once; V gene: TRBV5-1
CDR3 protein: CASSPNWGTGVNNEQYF; CDR3 DNA: TGTGCCAGCTCACCAAATTGGGGGACAGGGGTAAACAACGAGCAGTACTTC; J gene: TRBJ2-7; D gene: TRBD1; clone size: -; V gene: TRBV18
CDR3 protein: CASSPDTFYNEQFF; CDR3 DNA: TGTGCCAGCAGTCCCGACACCTTTTACAATGAGCAGTTCTTC; J gene: TRBJ2-1; D gene: -; clone size: -; V gene: TRBV27
CDR3 protein: CASSRSGSPGELFF; CDR3 DNA: TGTGCCAGCAGCCGGAGCGGGAGTCCCGGGGAGCTGTTTTTT; J gene: TRBJ2-2; D gene: TRBD2; clone size: -; V gene: TRBV7-8
CDR3 protein: CASSLSRGGQETQYF; CDR3 DNA: TGTGCCAGCAGCCTCTCCCGGGGGGGGCAAGAGACCCAGTACTTC; J gene: TRBJ2-5; D gene: TRBD2; clone size: once; V gene: TRBV4-2
CDR3 protein: CASSTTGGPLKTQYF; CDR3 DNA: TGTGCCAGCAGTACCACGGGGGGGCCATTGAAGACCCAGTACTTC; J gene: TRBJ2-5; D gene: TRBD2; clone size: once; V gene: TRBV2
CDR3 protein: CASGQGVNSGNTIYF; CDR3 DNA: TGTGCCAGCGGACAGGGGGTGAACTCTGGAAACACCATATATTTT; J gene: TRBJ1-3; D gene: TRBD1; clone size: once; V gene: TRBV9
CDR3 protein: CASSLAGGETQYF; CDR3 DNA: TGTGCCAGTAGTTTAGCGGGGGGGGAGACCCAGTACTTC; J gene: TRBJ2-5; D gene: TRBD2; clone size: -; V gene: TRBV19
CDR3 protein: CASEGHLRAPTNEKLFF; CDR3 DNA: TGTGCCTCGGAAGGACACCTAAGGGCACCAACTAATGAAAAACTGTTTTTT; J gene: TRBJ1-4; D gene: -; clone size: -; V gene: TRBV2
CDR3 protein: CASSPSTGFDLSQYF; CDR3 DNA: TGTGCCAGCTCACCAAGCACAGGATTCGATTTGTCGCAGTATTTT; J gene: TRBJ2-3; D gene: -; clone size: -; V gene: TRBV18
CDR3 protein: CASSLGGTGGLYGYTF; CDR3 DNA: TGTGCCAGCAGCTTAGGAGGGACAGGGGGACTCTATGGCTACACCTTC; J gene: TRBJ1-2; D gene: TRBD1; clone size: -; V gene: TRBV7-9
CDR3 protein: CASSQGDSSYEQYF; CDR3 DNA: TGTGCCAGCAGCCAAGGCGACAGCTCCTACGAGCAGTACTTC; J gene: TRBJ2-7; D gene: -; clone size: -; V gene: TRBV4-2
CDR3 protein: CASSARQAGYTF; CDR3 DNA: TGTGCCAGCAGCGCAAGACAGGCTGGCTACACCTTC; J gene: TRBJ1-2; D gene: -; clone size: -; V gene: TRBV7-2
CDR3 protein: CASSQTGAGTETQYF; CDR3 DNA: TGTGCCAGTAGTCAGACAGGGGCCGGGACAGAGACCCAGTACTTC; J gene: TRBJ2-5; D gene: TRBD1; clone size: -; V gene: TRBV19
CDR3 protein: CASSRGSSYNEQFF; CDR3 DNA: TGTGCCAGTAGTAGGGGCTCGTCCTACAATGAGCAGTTCTTC; J gene: TRBJ2-1; D gene: -; clone size: once; V gene: TRBV19
CDR3 protein: CASSYHPRRITEAFF; CDR3 DNA: TGTGCCAGCAGTTACCACCCCCGAAGGATCACTGAAGCTTTCTTT; J gene: TRBJ1-1; D gene: -; clone size: -; V gene: TRBV6-5
CDR3 protein: CASSLGTSEFF; CDR3 DNA: TGTGCCAGCAGTCTCGGGACTAGCGAGTTCTTC; J gene: TRBJ2-1; D gene: TRBD2; clone size: -; V gene: TRBV2
CDR3 protein: CASSLEGRGSEFF; CDR3 DNA: TGCGCCAGCAGCTTGGAAGGTCGGGGGAGTGAGTTCTTC; J gene: TRBJ2-1; D gene: -; clone size: -; V gene: TRBV5-1
CDR3 protein: CASGNSGLRPYEQYF; CDR3 DNA: TGTGCTAGTGGCAATAGCGGCTTACGGCCCTACGAGCAGTACTTC; J gene: TRBJ2-7; D gene: -; clone size: -; V gene: TRBV12-5
CDR3 protein: CASSQTGLAGVSWNEQYF; CDR3 DNA: TGTGCCAGCAGCCAGACGGGACTAGCGGGGGTTTCGTGGAACGAGCAGTACTTC; J gene: TRBJ2-7; D gene: TRBD2; clone size: -; V gene: TRBV13
CDR3 protein: CASSIPGRETQYF; CDR3 DNA: TGTGCCAGCAGCATCCCGGGGCGGGAGACCCAGTACTTC; J gene: TRBJ2-5; D gene: -; clone size: -; V gene: TRBV11-1
CDR3 protein: CASGGLGETQYF; CDR3 DNA: TGTGCCAGCGGGGGACTAGGGGAGACCCAGTACTTC; J gene: TRBJ2-5; D gene: TRBD2; clone size: -; V gene: TRBV9
CDR3 protein: CASSYGSRVSTDTQYF; CDR3 DNA: TGTGCCAGCAGTTACGGGAGCAGGGTCAGCACAGATACGCAGTATTTT; J gene: TRBJ2-3; D gene: -; clone size: -; V gene: TRBV6-6
CDR3 protein: CAQQRQGGTDYYGYTF; CDR3 DNA: TGTGCCCAGCAACGACAGGGGGGCACAGACTATTATGGCTACACCTTC; J gene: TRBJ1-2; D gene: TRBD1; clone size: -; V gene: TRBV30
CDR3 protein: CASSFWQGAHEQYF; CDR3 DNA: TGTGCCAGCAGCTTTTGGCAGGGAGCCCACGAGCAGTACTTC; J gene: TRBJ2-7; D gene: -; clone size: -; V gene: TRBV13
CDR3 protein: CASSSGHSNYGYTF; CDR3 DNA: TGTGCCAGCAGCTCGGGTCATTCTAACTATGGCTACACCTTC; J gene: TRBJ1-2; D gene: -; clone size: -; V gene: TRBV21-1
CDR3 protein: CASSFGTGMGETQYF; CDR3 DNA: TGCGCCAGCAGCTTCGGGACAGGGATGGGGGAGACCCAGTACTTC; J gene: TRBJ2-5; D gene: TRBD1; clone size: -; V gene: TRBV5-1
CDR3 protein: CAISEFSGNTIYF; CDR3 DNA: TGTGCCATCAGTGAGTTCTCGGGAAACACCATATATTTT; J gene: TRBJ1-3; D gene: -; clone size: -; V gene: TRBV10-3
CDR3 protein: CASSLNGGPGELFF; CDR3 DNA: TGCGCCAGCAGCTTGAACGGGGGCCCCGGGGAGCTGTTTTTT; J gene: TRBJ2-2; D gene: -; clone size: -; V gene: TRBV5-1
CDR3 protein: CAISESGDEQYF; CDR3 DNA: TGTGCCATCAGTGAGTCAGGGGACGAGCAGTACTTC; J gene: TRBJ2-7; D gene: -; clone size: once; V gene: TRBV10-3
CDR3 protein: CAWRGVAAGYTF; CDR3 DNA: TGTGCCTGGAGGGGAGTGGCGGCAGGCTACACCTTC; J gene: TRBJ1-2; D gene: -; clone size: -; V gene: TRBV30